This record covers a single TCR beta chain. Antigen: not known. This entry is derived from a study of cytomegalovirus exposure and HLA in healthy donors. Germline V gene lookup returns CDR1 SGHNT and CDR2 YENEEA. CDR3 length: 14 residues. Losses at the gene ends were 5 bases for V and 9 bases for J; bases not matched to a gene: 10. Study observations and caveats: In all likelihood, a cluster of highly shared sequence variants was a sequencing artifact. The study listed 150 to 200 cytomegalovirus-associated TCR beta chains. Across donors, sequencing depth was assumed by presence/absence analyses to be roughly uniform.

PCR primers comprised 60 Vbeta and 13 Jbeta primers. The assay was immunoSEQ multiplex PCR, and TCRdb's table has in-frame clones only and misses some. The ten most abundant clones cover around 1.6% of a sample with approximately 140,000 clones. The specimen sequenced was PBMCs. This chain joins TRBV11-3 and TRBJ2-1, with 7 bases fitting TRBD1. The receptor comes from a woman in her fifties or sixties in good health and CMV-seronegative. CDR3 sequence (DNA): TGTGCCAGCAGCATCGGGACAGCCCGGGGTGAGCAGTTCTTC. It translates to CASSIGTARGEQFF.